A single sample is the source of the 12 T cell receptor beta chains below, sequenced in a study of cytomegalovirus exposure and HLA in healthy donors. The PCR employed 60 Vbeta primers together with 13 Jbeta primers. The repertoire was sequenced with immunoSEQ multiplex PCR; TCRdb's copy has only in-frame clones and lacks some. The data contain just over 200,000 clones, roughly 80% of them singletons. Sequencing used PBMCs. The receptors originated from a woman aged 40 to 55 in good health and CMV-seronegative.

V gene TRBV30 combines with J gene TRBJ1-5; 7 positions match TRBD1. The CDR3 totals 16 residues. Germline V CDR1 and CDR2: GTSNPN, SVGIG (reference sequence). The J segment lost 1 base and the V segment lost 1 base, leaving 7 bases of the junction unmatched. The CDR3: CAWSDGGGASNQPQHF. The CDR3 nucleotides are TGTGCCTGGAGTGATGGAGGGGGCGCGAGCAATCAGCCCCAGCATTTT.

This rearrangement joins TRBV11-2 to TRBJ1-1, with D uncertain. The CDR3 is made up of 15 amino acids. Germline V gene lookup returns CDR1 SGHAT and CDR2 FQNNGV. V was clipped by 3 bases and J by 0 bases, with 11 bases between them. This CDR3 reads CASSFPLNLNTEAFF. For the CDR3, the DNA is TGTGCCAGCAGCTTCCCCCTTAATTTGAACACTGAAGCTTTCTTT.

This clone was counted a single time. J is TRBJ1-2 and V is TRBV5-1; D unclear. V lost 0 bases and J lost 2, with 8 bases in between. Germline lookup yields CDR1 SGHRS and CDR2 YFSETQ. This CDR3 spans 14 amino acids. The CDR3 nucleotides read TGCGCCAGCAGCTTGGAGGGAGGGAACTATGGCTACACCTTC. Translating it yields CASSLEGGNYGYTF. Based on the CDR3 plus reference TRBV5-1 and TRBJ1-2, the full variable domain is KAGVTQTPRYLIKTRGQQVTLSCSPISGHRSVSWYQQTPGQGLQFLFEYFSETQRNKGNFPGRFSGRQFSNSRSEMNVSTLELGDSALYLCASSLEGGNYGYTFGSGTRLTVV.

The chain carries TRBV6-4 and TRBJ2-3; TRBD1 agrees at 9 bases. The V and J ends lost 0 bases and 3 bases, in that order; junction bases with no gene match: 1. CDR3 size: 15 residues. Per the germline V gene, CDR1 is MRHNA and CDR2 is SNTAGT. In DNA, the CDR3 is TGTGCCAGCAGTGACTCCGGGACAGGGACAGATACGCAGTATTTT. It is translated as CASSDSGTGTDTQYF.

The V and J genes are TRBV4-1 and TRBJ1-1; 9 nucleotides agree with TRBD1. CDR3 length: 16 residues. From germline, CDR1 is MGHRA and CDR2 YSYEKL. V shed 5 bases and J 0 bases; nucleotides not matched to a gene: 7. The CDR3 loop is CASSAAGTGMNTEAFF. CDR3 DNA: TGCGCCAGCAGCGCAGCCGGGACAGGGATGAACACTGAAGCTTTCTTT.

The V and J genes are TRBV9 and TRBJ1-1; TRBD1 matches 8 bases. The CDR3 sequence is 16 residues long. Germline V CDR1 and CDR2: SGDLS, YYNGEE. The V gene end was trimmed by 1 base and the J gene end by 1 base; junction bases not matched to a gene: 6. The CDR3: CASSVHTGQENTEAFF. CDR3 coding DNA: TGTGCCAGCAGCGTACACACGGGACAGGAGAACACTGAAGCTTTCTTT.

The chain has TRBV4-2 and TRBJ1-5; D gene ambiguous. The CDR3 contains 15 residues. CDR1 is LGHNA and CDR2 is YNFKEQ in the germline V gene. V gave up 5 bases and J gave up 2 bases, with 13 bases separating them. The CDR3 region is CASSTDIYGNQPQHF. The CDR3, as DNA: TGTGCCAGCAGCACCGACATTTACGGCAATCAGCCCCAGCATTTT.

V usage is TRBV7-3 and J usage is TRBJ2-1; 14 bases agree with TRBD2. Germline V gene lookup returns CDR1 SGHTA and CDR2 FQGTGA. The CDR3 is 16 residues long. The V and J ends lost 4 bases and 9 bases, in that order; junction bases with no gene match: 8. Written as DNA, the CDR3 is TGTGCCAGCAGCTCCCGAGGGACTAGCGGGAGTAGTGAGCAGTTCTTC. Translation gives CASSSRGTSGSSEQFF.

This clone is a singleton in its sample. The gene calls are TRBV7-3 and TRBJ2-1, with TRBD2 matching over 10 bases. The CDR3 covers 15 residues. Unmatched junction bases numbered 8, after V lost 3 bases and J lost 9 bases. Germline CDR1 reads SGHTA; CDR2 reads FQGTGA. The DNA of the CDR3 is TGTGCCAGCAGCTTTACTAGCGGGATAGGGGGTGAGCAGTTCTTC. Its protein is CASSFTSGIGGEQFF.

This chain links TRBV2 with TRBJ1-1; 11 bases align to TRBD1. V was clipped by 8 bases and J by 2 bases; unmatched bases: 7. CDR3 length: 15 amino acids. Germline CDR1 reads SNHLY; CDR2 reads FYNNEI. CDR3 nucleotide sequence: TGTGCCAGCCACCCGGACAGGGGGCTAAACACTGAAGCTTTCTTT. Its protein product is CASHPDRGLNTEAFF.

The chain recombines TRBV25-1 with TRBJ2-1; 10 bases match TRBD1. Unmatched junction bases numbered 9, after V lost 4 bases and J lost 6 bases. Germline V gene lookup returns CDR1 MGHDK and CDR2 SYGVNS. The CDR3 is 16 amino acids. CDR3 DNA sequence: TGTGCCAGCAGTGCCCCGGGACAGGGGAGATTCAATGAGCAGTTCTTC. It encodes CASSAPGQGRFNEQFF.

The genes are TRBV7-9 and TRBJ2-3, with 7 positions matching TRBD1. The V gene's germline CDR1 is SEHNR and CDR2 FQNEAQ (reference sequence). V trimming: 6 bases; J trimming: 2 bases; junction bases outside the gene matches: 5. There are 14 residues in the CDR3. The CDR3 sequence: CASRTGQFTDTQYF. The DNA for the CDR3 is TGTGCCAGCAGGACGGGACAGTTCACAGATACGCAGTATTTT.